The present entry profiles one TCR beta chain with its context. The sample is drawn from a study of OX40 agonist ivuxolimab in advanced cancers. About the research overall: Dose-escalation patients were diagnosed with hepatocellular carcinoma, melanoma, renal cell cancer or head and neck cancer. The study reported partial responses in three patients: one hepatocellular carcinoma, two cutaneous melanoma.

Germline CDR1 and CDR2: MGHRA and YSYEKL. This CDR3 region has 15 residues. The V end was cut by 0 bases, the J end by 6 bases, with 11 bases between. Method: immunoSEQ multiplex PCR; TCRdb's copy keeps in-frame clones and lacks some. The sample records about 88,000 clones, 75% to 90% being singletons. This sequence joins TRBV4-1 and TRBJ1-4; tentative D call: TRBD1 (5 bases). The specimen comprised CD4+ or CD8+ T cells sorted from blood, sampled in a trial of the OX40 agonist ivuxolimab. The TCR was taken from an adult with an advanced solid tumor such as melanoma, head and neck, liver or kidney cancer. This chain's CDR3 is CASSQDGAGDEKLFF. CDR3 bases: TGCGCCAGCAGCCAAGATGGCGCGGGGGATGAAAAACTGTTTTTT.